Below, 11 T cell receptor beta chains from the same sample are listed, as sequenced in a study of type 1 regulatory T cells. Their cognate antigens are unknown. Using its own MiXCR run on the reads, TCRdb lists one record per CDR3 protein. The table includes about 74,000 distinct CDR3 sequences, about three fifths detected once. Specimen: cultured T cells, either the whole culture or a sorted T cell fraction (not recorded which). Subset specified: Tr1-enriched cell product generated in vitro against host alloantigens. These receptors came from a human donor in good health.

This chain joins TRBV6-1 and TRBJ1-5; weak D call: TRBD1 (5 bases). Trimming left V 8 bases short and J 0 bases short, with 17 bases between. The germline V gene encodes CDR1 MNHNS and CDR2 SASEGT. The CDR3 contains 16 residues. The CDR3 DNA is TGTGCCAGCGCTGGACAAAGCACTTATAGCAATCAGCCCCAGCATTTT. Its protein product is CASAGQSTYSNQPQHF.

This clonotype has more than one count but fewer than ten. The chain combines TRBV27 with TRBJ2-1, with D perhaps TRBD2 (6 bases). CDR1 and CDR2 (germline): MNHEY, SMNVEV (reference sequence). V shed 5 bases and J shed 4 bases, with 18 bases lying between them. This CDR3 contains 16 residues. CDR3: CASSPYGPGLYNEQFF. The CDR3 nucleotides are TGTGCCAGCAGTCCTTACGGACCGGGACTTTACAATGAGCAGTTCTTC.

The chain uses TRBV4-2 and TRBJ1-2, with D unclear. CDR3 length equals 17 residues. Trimming took 2 bases from V and 6 from J, leaving 22 bases between them. CDR1 is LGHNA and CDR2 is YNFKEQ in the germline V gene. This CDR3 is CASSQNSAMSRTNGYTF. The CDR3 nucleotides read TGTGCCAGCAGCCAAAACTCGGCGATGTCTCGAACCAATGGCTACACCTTC.

This chain links TRBV20-1 with TRBJ2-1, with D possibly being TRBD2 (5 bases). Trimming pared 0 bases from V and 5 bases from J, leaving 20 bases between. CDR3 length equals 17 residues. Germline loops: CDR1 DFQATT, CDR2 SNEGSKA (reference sequence). The CDR3 protein is CSARDPSGLRIDNEQFF. In DNA, the CDR3 is TGCAGTGCTAGAGATCCCAGCGGCCTTCGAATCGACAATGAGCAGTTCTTC.

Remarks on this clonotype: At one end, the junction sequence differs from germline, possibly due to a read error. The rearrangement uses TRBV7-8 and TRBJ1-1, with D tentatively TRBD1 (6 bases). The CDR3 is made up of 14 amino acids. The germline gives CDR1 SGHVS, CDR2 FQNEAQ. The CDR3 here is CASSFWTENTKAFF. The CDR3 region has the DNA TGTGCCAGCAGCTTTTGGACAGAGAACACTAAAGCTTTCTTT.

The V and J genes are TRBV20-1 and TRBJ2-5; unclear D gene. The CDR3 contains 12 residues. Germline V lookup: CDR1 DFQATT, CDR2 SNEGSKA (reference sequence). V lost 0 bases, J lost 7 bases, and 9 bases lay in between. The CDR3 spells CSARDNSATQYF. In DNA form, the CDR3 reads TGCAGTGCTAGAGACAACAGTGCGACCCAGTACTTC.

The chain is built from TRBV5-1 and TRBJ2-1; D perhaps matches TRBD2 (6 bases). Trimming left V 2 bases short and J 0 bases short, with 18 bases between. The CDR3 length is 18 residues. Germline CDR1 reads SGHRS; CDR2 reads YFSETQ. The CDR3 protein is CASSFDPGLHSSYNEQFF. DNA for the CDR3: TGCGCCAGCAGCTTTGATCCGGGACTCCATAGCTCCTACAATGAGCAGTTCTTC.

The V and J genes are TRBV7-2 and TRBJ2-2; D tentatively fits TRBD1 or TRBD2 (5 bases each). The V gene lost 1 base and the J gene lost 6 bases, with 18 bases spanning the gap. CDR1 is SGHTA and CDR2 is FQGNSA in the germline V gene. There are 17 residues in the CDR3. As DNA, the CDR3 is TGTGCCAGCAGCTTAGATAGGACCCCGGGGCCCCCCGGGGAGCTGTTTTTT. It yields the protein CASSLDRTPGPPGELFF.

J is TRBJ2-7 and V is TRBV10-3; tentative D call: TRBD1 (6 bases). The CDR3 sequence is 16 residues long. Trimming took 3 bases from V and 0 from J, leaving 15 bases between them. Germline CDR1 reads ENHRY; CDR2 reads SYGVKD. The CDR3 nucleotides are TGTGCCATCAGTGATACTCAGGGGCAGGGCTCCTACGAGCAGTACTTC. Translating gives CAISDTQGQGSYEQYF.

V usage is TRBV4-3 and J usage is TRBJ2-2, with 8 nucleotides matching TRBD1. This CDR3 is built from 14 residues. V shed 2 bases, J shed 6 bases, and the junction held 2 bases outside the gene matches. Germline values: CDR1 LGHNA, CDR2 YSLEER. The CDR3 protein is CASSQLDRAGELFF. In nucleotides, the CDR3 is TGCGCCAGCAGCCAACTGGACAGGGCCGGGGAGCTGTTTTTT.

The gene calls are TRBV4-3 and TRBJ2-1; 9 bases line up with TRBD2. After removal of 1 base from V and 8 bases from J, the junction contained 6 bases not matched to a gene. The length of the CDR3 is 15 residues. Germline V lookup: CDR1 LGHNA, CDR2 YSLEER. CDR3 DNA: TGCGCCAGCAGCCAAGTTTGGGGACTAGCCCATGAGCAGTTCTTC. This translates into CASSQVWGLAHEQFF.